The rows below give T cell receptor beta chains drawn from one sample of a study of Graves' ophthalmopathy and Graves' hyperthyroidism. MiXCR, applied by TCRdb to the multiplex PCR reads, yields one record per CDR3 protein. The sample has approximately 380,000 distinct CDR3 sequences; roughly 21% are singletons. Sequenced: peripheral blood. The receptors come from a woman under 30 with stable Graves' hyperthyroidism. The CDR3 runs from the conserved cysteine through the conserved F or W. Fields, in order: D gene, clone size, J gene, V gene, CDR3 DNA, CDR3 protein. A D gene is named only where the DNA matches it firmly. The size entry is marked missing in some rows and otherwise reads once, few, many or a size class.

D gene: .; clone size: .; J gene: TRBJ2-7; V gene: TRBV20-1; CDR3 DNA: TGCAGTGCTAGACAGCCTTCCTACGAGCAGTACTTC; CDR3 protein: CSARQPSYEQYF
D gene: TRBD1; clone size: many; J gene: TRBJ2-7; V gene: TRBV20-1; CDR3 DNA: TGCAGTGCTAGACCGACAGGGGGTGGTGAGCAGTACTTC; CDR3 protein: CSARPTGGGEQYF
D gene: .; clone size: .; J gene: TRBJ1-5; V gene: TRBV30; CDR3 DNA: TGTGCCTGGAATGAAGGACAAGCCAATCAGCCCCAGCATTTT; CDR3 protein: CAWNEGQANQPQHF
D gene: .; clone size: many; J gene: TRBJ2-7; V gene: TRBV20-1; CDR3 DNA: TGCAGTGCTAGAGCGCGTCTACCCTACGAGCAGTACTTC; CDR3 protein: CSARARLPYEQYF
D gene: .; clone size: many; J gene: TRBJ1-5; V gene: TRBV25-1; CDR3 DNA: TGTGCCAGCAGTGAACGGGGGGCTCAGCCCCAGCATTTT; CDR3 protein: CASSERGAQPQHF
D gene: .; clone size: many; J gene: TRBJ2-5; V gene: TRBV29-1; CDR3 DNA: TGCAGCGCCGAACCGGACTACCGAGCTTTACAAGAGACCCAGTACTTC; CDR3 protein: CSAEPDYRALQETQYF
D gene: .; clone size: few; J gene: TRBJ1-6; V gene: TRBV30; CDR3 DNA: TGTGCCTGGAGTGTTGGACCGGCGAATTCACCCCTCCACTTT; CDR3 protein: CAWSVGPANSPLHF
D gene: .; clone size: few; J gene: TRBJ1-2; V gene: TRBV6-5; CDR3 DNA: TGTGCCAGCAGTTACGCGCAGGGGTGGTATGGCTACACCTTC; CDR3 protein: CASSYAQGWYGYTF
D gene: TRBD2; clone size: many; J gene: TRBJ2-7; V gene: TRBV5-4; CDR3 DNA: TGTGCCAGCAGCCCCGCGGGAGCGGGAGGGCCGTTAGAGCAGTACTTC; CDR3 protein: CASSPAGAGGPLEQYF
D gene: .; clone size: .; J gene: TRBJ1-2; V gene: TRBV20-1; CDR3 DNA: TGCAGTGCTGGAGACCATAACTATGGCTACACCTTC; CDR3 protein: CSAGDHNYGYTF
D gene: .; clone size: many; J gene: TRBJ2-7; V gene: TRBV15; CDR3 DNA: TGTGCCACCAGCAGAGCTTCGAGGACTAAAAACGAGCAGTACTTC; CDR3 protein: CATSRASRTKNEQYF
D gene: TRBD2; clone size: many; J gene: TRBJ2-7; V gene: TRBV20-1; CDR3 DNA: TGCAGTGGCCTACGCGCGGGAGGAGCCTACGAGCAGTACTTC; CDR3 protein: CSGLRAGGAYEQYF
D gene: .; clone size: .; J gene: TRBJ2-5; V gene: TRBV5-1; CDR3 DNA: TGCGCCAGCAGTCGGGACCGGGGCCTAAACACCCAGTACTTC; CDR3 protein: CASSRDRGLNTQYF
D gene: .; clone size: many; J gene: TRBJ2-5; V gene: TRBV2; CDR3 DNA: TGTGCCAGCGGTCAGCAAACTCGGGAGACCCAGTACTTC; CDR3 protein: CASGQQTRETQYF
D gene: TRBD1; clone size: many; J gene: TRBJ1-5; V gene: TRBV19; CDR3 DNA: TGTGCCAGTAGTGGGGGACAGGCGACAAATCAGCCCCAGCATTTT; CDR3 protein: CASSGGQATNQPQHF
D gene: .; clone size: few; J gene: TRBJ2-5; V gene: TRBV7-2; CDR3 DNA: TGTGCCAGCAGCTTGGGGCCCCGAATGGAGACCCAGTACTTC; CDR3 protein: CASSLGPRMETQYF
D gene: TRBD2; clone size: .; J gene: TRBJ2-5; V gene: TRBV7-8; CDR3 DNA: TGTGCCAGCAGCCCCCGCAACCCACTAGCGGGAGAGGAGACCCAGTACTTC; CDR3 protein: CASSPRNPLAGEETQYF
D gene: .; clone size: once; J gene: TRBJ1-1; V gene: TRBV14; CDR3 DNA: TGTGCCAGCAGCCAAGGGACATACACTGAAGCTTTCTTT; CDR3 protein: CASSQGTYTEAFF
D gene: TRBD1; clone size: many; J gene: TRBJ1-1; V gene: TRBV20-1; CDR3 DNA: TGCAGTGCTAGAGCGCTAACCTCCAGGGACAGGACAAACACTGAAGCTTTCTTT; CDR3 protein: CSARALTSRDRTNTEAFF
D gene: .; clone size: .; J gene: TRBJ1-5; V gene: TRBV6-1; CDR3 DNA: TGTGCCAGCAGTGAAGGGAAAGGCAATCAGCCCCAGCATTTT; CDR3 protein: CASSEGKGNQPQHF
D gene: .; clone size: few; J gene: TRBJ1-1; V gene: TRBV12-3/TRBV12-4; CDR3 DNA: TGTGCCAGCAGTTTAACCCCGGGGAACACTGAAGCTTTCTTT; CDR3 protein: CASSLTPGNTEAFF
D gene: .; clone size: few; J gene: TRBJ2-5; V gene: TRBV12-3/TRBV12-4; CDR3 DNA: TGTGCCAGCACCCAAAGGACCCAACGGGGGGAGACCCAGTACTTC; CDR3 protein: CASTQRTQRGETQYF
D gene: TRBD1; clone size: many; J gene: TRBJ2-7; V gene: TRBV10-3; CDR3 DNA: TGTGCCATCAGTCGTGACGGGGACAGCTCCTACGAGCAGTACTTC; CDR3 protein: CAISRDGDSSYEQYF
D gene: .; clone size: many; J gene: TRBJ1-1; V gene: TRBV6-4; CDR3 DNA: TGTGCCAGCAGTGACTCCTCGATTGGGACTGAAGCTTTCTTT; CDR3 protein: CASSDSSIGTEAFF
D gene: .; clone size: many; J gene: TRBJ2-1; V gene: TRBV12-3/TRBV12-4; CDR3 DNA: TGTGCCAGCAGGGGCCCGGTGGCCAATGAGCAGTTCTTC; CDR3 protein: CASRGPVANEQFF
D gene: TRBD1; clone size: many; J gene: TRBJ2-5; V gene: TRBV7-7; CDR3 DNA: TGTGCTAGCAGCCGAGGGGGACAGGGGGAGACCCAGTACTTC; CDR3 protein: CASSRGGQGETQYF
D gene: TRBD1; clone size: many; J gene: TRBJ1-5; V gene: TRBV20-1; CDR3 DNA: TGCAGTGCCCCTAAGGGGTATGGACAGGGGAGTCAGCCCCAGCATTTT; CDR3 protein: CSAPKGYGQGSQPQHF
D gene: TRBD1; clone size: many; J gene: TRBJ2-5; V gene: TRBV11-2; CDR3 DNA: TGTGCCAGCAGCACCAGGGGGTGGTCGCAAGAGACCCAGTACTTC; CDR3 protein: CASSTRGWSQETQYF
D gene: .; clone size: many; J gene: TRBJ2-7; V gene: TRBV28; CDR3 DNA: TGTGCCTGCGGGACCGATGCCTCCTACGAGCAGTACTTC; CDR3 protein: CACGTDASYEQYF
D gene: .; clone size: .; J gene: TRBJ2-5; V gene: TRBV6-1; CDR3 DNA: TGTGCCAGCAGTCCTTACAAAGGCGGAGAGACCCAGTACTTC; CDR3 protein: CASSPYKGGETQYF
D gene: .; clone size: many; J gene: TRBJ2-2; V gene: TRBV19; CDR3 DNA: TGTGCCAGTAGTATAGATCGGGGGGGACAGCCCACCGGGGAGCTGTTTTTT; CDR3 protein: CASSIDRGGQPTGELFF
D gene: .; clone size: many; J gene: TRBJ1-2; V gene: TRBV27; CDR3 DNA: TGTGCCAGCAGTTTCTCCGGACAGATCTATGGCTACACCTTC; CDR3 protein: CASSFSGQIYGYTF
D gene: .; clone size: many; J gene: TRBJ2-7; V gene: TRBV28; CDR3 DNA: TGTGCCAGCAGTTTAATCGGGAGAACGACTGGCGAGCAGTACTTC; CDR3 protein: CASSLIGRTTGEQYF
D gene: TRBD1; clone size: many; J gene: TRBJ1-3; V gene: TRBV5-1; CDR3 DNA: TGCGCCAGCAGCTTGACCTACCTACAGGGGGCTTTTGGAAACACCATATATTTT; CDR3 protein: CASSLTYLQGAFGNTIYF
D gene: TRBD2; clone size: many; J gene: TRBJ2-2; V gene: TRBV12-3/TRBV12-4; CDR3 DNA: TGTGCCAGCACCTTCACTAGCGGATACACCGGGGAGCTGTTTTTT; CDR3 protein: CASTFTSGYTGELFF
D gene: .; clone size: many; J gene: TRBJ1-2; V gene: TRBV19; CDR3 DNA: TGTGCCAGTAGGGGACACCTCATGGGCGGCTACACCTTC; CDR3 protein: CASRGHLMGGYTF
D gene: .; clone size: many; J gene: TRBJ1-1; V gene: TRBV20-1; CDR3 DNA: TGCAGTGCTATTGGCGGCCCCGAGGGTCCGGGAGCTTTCTTT; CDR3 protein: CSAIGGPEGPGAFF
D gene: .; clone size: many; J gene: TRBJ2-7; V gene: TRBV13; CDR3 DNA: TGTGCCAGCAGCTTAAAGGGGACCAGCGGATCACACCGCTCCTACGAGCAGTACTTC; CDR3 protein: CASSLKGTSGSHRSYEQYF
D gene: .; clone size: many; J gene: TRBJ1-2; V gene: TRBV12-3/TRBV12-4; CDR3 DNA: TGTGTCTCGAACGGGGGGAATGACTATGGCTACACCTTC; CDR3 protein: CVSNGGNDYGYTF
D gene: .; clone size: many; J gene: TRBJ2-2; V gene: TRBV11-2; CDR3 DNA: TGTGCCAGCAGTTACGATTCCGGGGAGCTGTTTTTT; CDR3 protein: CASSYDSGELFF
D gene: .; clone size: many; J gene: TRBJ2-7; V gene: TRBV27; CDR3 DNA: TGTGCCAGCAGTTTAATGCGGACTCCCCCGCCGCGGCAGTACTTC; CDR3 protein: CASSLMRTPPPRQYF
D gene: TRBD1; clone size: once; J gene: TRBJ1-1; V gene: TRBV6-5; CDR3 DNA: TGTGCCAGCAGTTCGCCAGGTACAGGGGTGAGCACTGAAGCTTTCTTT; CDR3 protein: CASSSPGTGVSTEAFF